The present TCR beta chain was sequenced within a study of T cells in Graves' hyperthyroidism and ophthalmopathy. The CDR3 regions of TCR beta were amplified from RNA transcripts. Carried out on the TCR CDR3, a first-round RT-PCR used the HTBI primer set. TCRdb redid the calling of the multiplex PCR reads with MiXCR, one entry per CDR3 protein. Of around 350,000 distinct CDR3 sequences listed, 15% to 19% are singletons. Uncontrolled infection, other autoimmune disease, pregnancy or lactation led to exclusion. Fresh 10 ml peripheral blood yielded PBMCs. This clonotype came up a few times. This TCR came from a woman between 18 and 30 years old with Graves' hyperthyroidism that later progressed to Graves' ophthalmopathy. The sequenced sample was blood.

Here the CDR3 reads CASSLAGRRRPKGLAGVEQYF. The CDR3 DNA follows: TGTGCCAGCAGCTTAGCGGGCCGCCGCCGGCCGAAGGGACTAGCGGGAGTCGAGCAGTACTTC. The J gene is TRBJ2-7, the V gene TRBV7-9; 14 positions agree with TRBD2. Trimming cost V 0 bases and J 6 bases; bases outside gene matches: 19. The CDR3 sequence is 21 residues long. Germline-derived CDR1 and CDR2 are SEHNR and FQNEAQ (reference sequence). Filled out from reference TRBV7-9 and TRBJ2-7, the complete variable domain reads DTGVSQNPRHKITKRGQNVTFRCDPISEHNRLYWYRQTLGQGPEFLTYFQNEAQLEKSRLLSDRFSAERPKGSFSTLEIQRTEQGDSAMYLCASSLAGRRRPKGLAGVEQYFGPGTRLTVT.